Shown below are 3 T cell receptor beta chains from a single sample sequenced in a study of Ad26.COV2.S vaccination and SARS-CoV-2 variants. TCRdb keeps only in-frame clones here, not all; method: immunoSEQ multiplex PCR. The data show approximately 300,000 clones, with 86% seen just once and approximately 2% held by the top ten. This sample's treatment: over 15 received Ad26.COV2.S at low or high dose, single or two shots; 5 received placebo; per-sample allocation not given. Material that was analyzed had been drawn on day 63 after the first vaccine or placebo injection. The material was peripheral blood, obtained in a trial of Ad26.COV2.S vaccine versus placebo. Receptor source: a person between 18 and 65 years old who received the Ad26.COV2.S COVID-19 vaccine or a placebo.

CDR3 loop: CASSPASGGYNEQFF. CDR3 nucleotide sequence: TGCGCCAGCAGTCCTGCTAGCGGGGGGTACAATGAGCAGTTCTTC. This chain connects TRBV10-1 to TRBJ2-1; 11 nucleotides align to TRBD2. V trimming: 5 bases; J trimming: 4 bases; junction bases outside the gene matches: 4. Germline CDR1 WNHNN, CDR2 SYGVQD (reference sequence). The CDR3 has 15 amino acids.

V is TRBV7-9 and J is TRBJ2-7; D perhaps matches TRBD1 (6 bases). The CDR3 totals 15 residues. With 5 bases removed from V and 2 bases from J, the gap between germline ends came to 16 bases. CDR1 and CDR2 (germline): SEHNR, FQNEAQ (reference sequence). The CDR3 protein is CASSRGRTATYEQYF. Written as DNA, the CDR3 is TGTGCCAGCAGCCGAGGACGGACAGCCACCTACGAGCAGTACTTC.

This chain joins TRBV30 and TRBJ1-1; D remains ambiguous. CDR1 and CDR2 (germline): GTSNPN, SVGIG (reference sequence). The CDR3 is 13 amino acids. V was cut by 0 bases and J by 5 bases, with 10 bases left in between. CDR3 bases: TGTGCCTGGAGTGTATATGCTAGGACTGAAGCTTTCTTT. It codes for CAWSVYARTEAFF.